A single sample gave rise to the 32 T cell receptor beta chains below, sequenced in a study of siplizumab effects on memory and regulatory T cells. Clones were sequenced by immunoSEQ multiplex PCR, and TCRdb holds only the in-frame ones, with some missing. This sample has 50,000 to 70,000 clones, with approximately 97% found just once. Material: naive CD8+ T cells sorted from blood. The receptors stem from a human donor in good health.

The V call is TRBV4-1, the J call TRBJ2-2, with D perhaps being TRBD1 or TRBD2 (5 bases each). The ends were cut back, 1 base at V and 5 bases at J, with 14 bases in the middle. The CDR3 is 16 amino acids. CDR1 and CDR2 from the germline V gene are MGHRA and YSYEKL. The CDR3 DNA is TGCGCCAGCAGCCAAGCGGGACCCCCGGTGACCGGGGAGCTGTTTTTT. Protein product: CASSQAGPPVTGELFF.

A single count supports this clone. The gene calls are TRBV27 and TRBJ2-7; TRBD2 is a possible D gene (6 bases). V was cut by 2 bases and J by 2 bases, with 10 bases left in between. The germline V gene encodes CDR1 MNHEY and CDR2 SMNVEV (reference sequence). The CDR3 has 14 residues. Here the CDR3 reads CASSLAGTAYEQYF. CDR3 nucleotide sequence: TGTGCCAGCAGTTTAGCGGGGACCGCCTACGAGCAGTACTTC.

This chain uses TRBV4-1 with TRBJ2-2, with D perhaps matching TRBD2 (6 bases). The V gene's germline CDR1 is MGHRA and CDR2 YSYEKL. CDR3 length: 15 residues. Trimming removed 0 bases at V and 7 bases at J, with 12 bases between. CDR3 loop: CASSQDWGVGGELFF. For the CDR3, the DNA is TGCGCCAGCAGCCAAGATTGGGGGGTAGGCGGGGAGCTGTTTTTT.

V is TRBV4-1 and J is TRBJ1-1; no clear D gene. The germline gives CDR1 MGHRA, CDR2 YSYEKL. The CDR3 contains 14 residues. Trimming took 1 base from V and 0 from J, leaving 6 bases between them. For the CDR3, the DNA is TGCGCCAGCAGCCAAGGGAATGTGAACACTGAAGCTTTCTTT. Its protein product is CASSQGNVNTEAFF.

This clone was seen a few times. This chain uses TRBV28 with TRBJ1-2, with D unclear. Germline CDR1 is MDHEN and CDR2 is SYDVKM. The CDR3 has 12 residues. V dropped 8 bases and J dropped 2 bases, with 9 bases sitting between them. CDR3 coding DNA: TGTGCCAGCCTTGGGCAGAACTATGGCTACACCTTC. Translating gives CASLGQNYGYTF.

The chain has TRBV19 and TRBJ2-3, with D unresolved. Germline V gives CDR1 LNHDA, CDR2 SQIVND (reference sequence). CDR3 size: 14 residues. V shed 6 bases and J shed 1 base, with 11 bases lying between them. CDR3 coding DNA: TGTGCCAGTAGGCCAGGTATCGGCACAGATACGCAGTATTTT. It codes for CASRPGIGTDTQYF.

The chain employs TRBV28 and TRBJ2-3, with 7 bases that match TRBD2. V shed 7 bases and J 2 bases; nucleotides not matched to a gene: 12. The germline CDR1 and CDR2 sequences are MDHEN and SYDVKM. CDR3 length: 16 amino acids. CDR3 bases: TGTGCCAGCACCTCGGAGGAGCGGGGTTCCACAGATACGCAGTATTTT. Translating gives CASTSEERGSTDTQYF.

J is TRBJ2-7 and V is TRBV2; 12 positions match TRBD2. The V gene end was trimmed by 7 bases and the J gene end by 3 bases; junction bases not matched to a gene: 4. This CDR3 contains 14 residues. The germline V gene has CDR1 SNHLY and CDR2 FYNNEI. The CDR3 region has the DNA TGTGCCAGCAAAGGACTAGCGGGGATCTACGAGCAGTACTTC. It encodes CASKGLAGIYEQYF.

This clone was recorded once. This CDR3 reads CASSPRGDTEAFF. The CDR3, as DNA: TGTGCCAGCAGCCCCAGGGGTGACACTGAAGCTTTCTTT. The chain uses TRBV13 and TRBJ1-1; a weak D match, TRBD1 (6 bases). Between the trimmed V and J ends, which lost 5 bases and 3 bases, there was a span of 10 bases. Germline assignment: CDR1 PRHDT and CDR2 FYEKMQ (reference sequence). The CDR3 runs to 13 residues.

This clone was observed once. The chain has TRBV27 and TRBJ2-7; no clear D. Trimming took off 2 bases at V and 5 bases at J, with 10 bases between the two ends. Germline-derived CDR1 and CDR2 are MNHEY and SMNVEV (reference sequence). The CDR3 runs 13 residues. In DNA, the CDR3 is TGTGCCAGCAGTTTAGGTTTGTCGAACGAGCAGTACTTC. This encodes CASSLGLSNEQYF.

In DNA form, the CDR3 reads TGTGCCAGCAGCCCTACAGGGGTGGGAAACACCATATATTTT. This translates into CASSPTGVGNTIYF. The gene calls are TRBV4-2 and TRBJ1-3; 7 bases fit TRBD1. Germline V gene lookup returns CDR1 LGHNA and CDR2 YNFKEQ. V shed 4 bases, J shed 4 bases, and the junction held 4 bases outside the gene matches. This CDR3 spans 14 amino acids.

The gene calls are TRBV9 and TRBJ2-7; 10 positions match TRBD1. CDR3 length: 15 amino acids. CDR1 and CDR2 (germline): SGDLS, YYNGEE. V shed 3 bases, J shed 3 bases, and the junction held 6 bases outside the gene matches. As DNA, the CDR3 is TGTGCCAGCAGCGCGAGAGGACAGGGGGACTACGAGCAGTACTTC. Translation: CASSARGQGDYEQYF.

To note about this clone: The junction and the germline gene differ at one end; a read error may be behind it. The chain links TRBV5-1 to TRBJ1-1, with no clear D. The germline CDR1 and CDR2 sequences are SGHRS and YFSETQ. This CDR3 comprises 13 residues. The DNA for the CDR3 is TGCGCCAGCAGTTTGGCCGGGAACACTGAAGCTTTCTTT. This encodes CASSLAGNTEAFF.

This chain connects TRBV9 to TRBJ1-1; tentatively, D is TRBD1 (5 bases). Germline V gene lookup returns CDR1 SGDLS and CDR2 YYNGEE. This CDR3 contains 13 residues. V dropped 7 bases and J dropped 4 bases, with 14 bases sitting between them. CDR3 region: CASGIGGGTEAFF. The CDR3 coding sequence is TGTGCCAGCGGAATTGGGGGGGGCACTGAAGCTTTCTTT. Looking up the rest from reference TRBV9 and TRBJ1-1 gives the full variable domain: DSGVTQTPKHLITATGQRVTLRCSPRSGDLSVYWYQQSLDQGLQFLIQYYNGEERAKGNILERFSAQQFPDLHSELNLSSLELGDSALYFCASGIGGGTEAFFGQGTRLTVV.

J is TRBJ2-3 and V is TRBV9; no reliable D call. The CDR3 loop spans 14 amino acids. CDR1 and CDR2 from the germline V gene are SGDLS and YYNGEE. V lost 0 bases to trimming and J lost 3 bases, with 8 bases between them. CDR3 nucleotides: TGTGCCAGCAGCGTAGGGGTCCTTACAGATACGCAGTATTTT. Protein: CASSVGVLTDTQYF.

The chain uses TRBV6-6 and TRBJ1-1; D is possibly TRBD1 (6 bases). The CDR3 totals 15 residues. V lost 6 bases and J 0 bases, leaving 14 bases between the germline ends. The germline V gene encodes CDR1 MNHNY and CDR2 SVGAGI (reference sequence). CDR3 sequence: CASSPQGKMNTEAFF. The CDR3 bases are TGTGCCAGCAGCCCCCAGGGGAAGATGAACACTGAAGCTTTCTTT.

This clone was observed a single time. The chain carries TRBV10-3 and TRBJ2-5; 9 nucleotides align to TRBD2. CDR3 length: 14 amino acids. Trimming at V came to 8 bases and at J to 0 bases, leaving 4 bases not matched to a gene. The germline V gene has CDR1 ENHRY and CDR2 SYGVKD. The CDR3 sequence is CAIGTSLDQETQYF. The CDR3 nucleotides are TGTGCCATCGGGACTAGCCTAGACCAAGAGACCCAGTACTTC.

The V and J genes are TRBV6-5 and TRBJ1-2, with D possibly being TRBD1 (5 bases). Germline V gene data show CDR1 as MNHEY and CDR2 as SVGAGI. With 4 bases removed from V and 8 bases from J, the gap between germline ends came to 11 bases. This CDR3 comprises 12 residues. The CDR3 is CASSSPGDGYTF. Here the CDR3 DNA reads TGTGCCAGCAGTTCGCCCGGGGACGGCTACACCTTC.

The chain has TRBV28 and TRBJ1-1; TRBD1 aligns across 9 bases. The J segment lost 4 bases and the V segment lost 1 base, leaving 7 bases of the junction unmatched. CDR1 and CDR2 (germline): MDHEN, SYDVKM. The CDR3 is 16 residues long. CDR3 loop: CASSLYPGQGGTEAFF. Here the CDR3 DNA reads TGTGCCAGCAGTTTATACCCGGGACAGGGAGGCACTGAAGCTTTCTTT.

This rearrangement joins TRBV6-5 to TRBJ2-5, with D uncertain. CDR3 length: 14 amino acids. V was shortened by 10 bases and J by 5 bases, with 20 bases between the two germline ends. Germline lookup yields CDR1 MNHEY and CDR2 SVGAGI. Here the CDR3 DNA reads TGTGCCAATCCAAAAGTTAGGGCCGCGGAGACCCAGTACTTC. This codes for CANPKVRAAETQYF.

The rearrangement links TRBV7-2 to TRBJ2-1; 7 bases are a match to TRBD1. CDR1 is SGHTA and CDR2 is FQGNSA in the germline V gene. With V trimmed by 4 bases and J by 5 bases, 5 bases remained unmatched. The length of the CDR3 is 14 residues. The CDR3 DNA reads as TGTGCCAGCAGCTCAAGGGACAGCCACAATGAGCAGTTCTTC. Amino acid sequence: CASSSRDSHNEQFF.

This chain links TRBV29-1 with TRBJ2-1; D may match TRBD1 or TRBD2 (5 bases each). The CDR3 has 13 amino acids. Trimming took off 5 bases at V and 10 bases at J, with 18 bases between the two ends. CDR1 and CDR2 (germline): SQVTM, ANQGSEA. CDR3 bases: TGCAGCGTTCTCCCCGGGGCCCTGGAGGAGCAGTTCTTC. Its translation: CSVLPGALEEQFF.

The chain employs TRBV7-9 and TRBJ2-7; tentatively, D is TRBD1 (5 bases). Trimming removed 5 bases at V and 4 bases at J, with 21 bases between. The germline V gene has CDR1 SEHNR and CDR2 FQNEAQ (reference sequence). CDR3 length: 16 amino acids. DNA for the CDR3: TGTGCCAGCAGCGTCAGCTTGGGGCAGCTCGGATACGAGCAGTACTTC. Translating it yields CASSVSLGQLGYEQYF.

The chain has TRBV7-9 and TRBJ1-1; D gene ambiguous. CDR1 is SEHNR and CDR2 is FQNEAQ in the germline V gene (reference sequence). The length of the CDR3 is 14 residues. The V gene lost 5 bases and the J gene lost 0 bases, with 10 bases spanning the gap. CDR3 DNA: TGTGCCAGCAGCGTTACTCAGATGAACACTGAAGCTTTCTTT. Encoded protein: CASSVTQMNTEAFF.

CDR3: CASSQDRGAAGNTIYF. Here the CDR3 DNA reads TGCGCCAGCAGCCAAGATCGGGGGGCGGCTGGAAACACCATATATTTT. The chain links TRBV4-3 to TRBJ1-3; the D gene is possibly TRBD1 (6 bases). CDR3 size: 16 residues. In germline, CDR1 is LGHNA, CDR2 YSLEER. The V end lost 0 bases, the J end lost 2 bases, and 11 bases lay between the germline ends.

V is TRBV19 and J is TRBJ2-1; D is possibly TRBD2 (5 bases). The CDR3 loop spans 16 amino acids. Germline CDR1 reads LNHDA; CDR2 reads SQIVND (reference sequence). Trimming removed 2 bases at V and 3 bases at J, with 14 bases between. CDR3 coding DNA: TGTGCCAGTAGTATAAATCCGAGCGGCTACTACAATGAGCAGTTCTTC. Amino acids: CASSINPSGYYNEQFF.

The CDR3 DNA follows: TGCGCCAGCAGGGCCCCGAACACCGGGGAGCTGTTTTTT. Its translation: CASRAPNTGELFF. This sequence joins TRBV5-1 and TRBJ2-2; D gene ambiguous. Per the germline V gene, CDR1 is SGHRS and CDR2 is YFSETQ. The CDR3 contains 13 residues. Trimming removed 5 bases from V and 0 bases from J, with 5 bases in between.

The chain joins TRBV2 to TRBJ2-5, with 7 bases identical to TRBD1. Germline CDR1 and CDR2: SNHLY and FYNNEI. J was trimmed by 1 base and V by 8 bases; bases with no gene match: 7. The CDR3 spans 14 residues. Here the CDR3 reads CASGSRDSQETQYF. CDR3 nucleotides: TGTGCCAGCGGGAGTAGGGACAGCCAAGAGACCCAGTACTTC.

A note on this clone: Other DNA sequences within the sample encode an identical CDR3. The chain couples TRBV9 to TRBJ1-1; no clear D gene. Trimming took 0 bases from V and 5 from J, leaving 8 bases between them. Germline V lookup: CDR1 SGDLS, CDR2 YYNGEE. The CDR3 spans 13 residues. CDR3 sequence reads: CASSVDRGTEAFF. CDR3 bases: TGTGCCAGCAGCGTAGATCGGGGAACTGAAGCTTTCTTT.

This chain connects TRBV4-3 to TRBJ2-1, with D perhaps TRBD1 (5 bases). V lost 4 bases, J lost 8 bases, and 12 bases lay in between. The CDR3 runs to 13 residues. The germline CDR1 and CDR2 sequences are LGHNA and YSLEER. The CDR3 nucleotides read TGCGCCAGCAGCCTAGGTAGGGGTGATGAGCAGTTCTTC. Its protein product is CASSLGRGDEQFF.

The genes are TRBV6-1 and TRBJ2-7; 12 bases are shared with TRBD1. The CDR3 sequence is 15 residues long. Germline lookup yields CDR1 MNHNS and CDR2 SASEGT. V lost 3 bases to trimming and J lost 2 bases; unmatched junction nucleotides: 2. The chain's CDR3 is CASSEGQGAPYEQYF. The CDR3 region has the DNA TGTGCCAGCAGTGAGGGACAGGGGGCCCCCTACGAGCAGTACTTC.

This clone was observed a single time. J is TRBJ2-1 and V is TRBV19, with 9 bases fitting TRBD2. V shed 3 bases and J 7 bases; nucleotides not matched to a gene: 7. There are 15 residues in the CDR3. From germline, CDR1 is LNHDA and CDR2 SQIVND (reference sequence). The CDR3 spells CASSIVPSGANEQFF. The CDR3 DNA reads TGTGCCAGTAGTATCGTGCCTAGCGGGGCGAATGAGCAGTTCTTC.